The 15 T cell receptor beta chains below were found in one sample sequenced in a study of CD8 T cells in ankylosing spondylitis (dated by TCRdb to about 2017). What the research found in general, with its limitations: A TCR beta motif made up of several highly homologous amino acid variants appeared to be characteristic of blood from ankylosing spondylitis patients.

Libraries were constructed by 5' RACE. Sequencing was performed on an Illumina HiSeq 2500. Using fastp at Q25 and MiXCR, TCRdb reprocessed the public reads and kept productive beta chains. Under each unique CDR3 protein, matching rows form one entry showing the most common genes and DNA. This sample comprises 200,000 to 250,000 distinct CDR3 sequences, 15% to 20% of them detected only once. 42% of the sample goes to the ten largest clones. These receptors lack a known antigen. Sequenced material: blood, either unsorted or a sorted T cell fraction (not recorded which). These TCRs come from a male donor with ankylosing spondylitis.

The chain combines TRBV20-1 with TRBJ1-1; D not resolved. This CDR3 region has 13 residues. With 3 bases removed from V and 5 bases from J, the gap between germline ends came to 13 bases. Germline CDR1 reads DFQATT; CDR2 reads SNEGSKA (reference sequence). CDR3 DNA: TGCAGTGCTAGCTCCCGGAGCTTGACTGAAGCTTTCTTT. This codes for CSASSRSLTEAFF.

The CDR3 DNA sequence: TGTGCCAGCCCTGGACAGGTGAACACTGAAGCTTTCTTT. Translation: CASPGQVNTEAFF. The chain couples TRBV6-1 to TRBJ1-1, with 7 bases that match TRBD1. Trimming took 8 bases from V and 0 from J; bases not matched to a gene: 3. The germline V gene has CDR1 MNHNS and CDR2 SASEGT. The CDR3 is 13 residues long.

The chain employs TRBV13 and TRBJ2-4; D possibly matches TRBD1 or TRBD2 (6 bases each). The germline CDR1 and CDR2 sequences are PRHDT and FYEKMQ (reference sequence). Trimming stripped 4 bases from V and 0 bases from J, with 10 bases between. The CDR3 covers 15 residues. CDR3 loop: CASSWKGGAKNIQYF. DNA of the CDR3: TGTGCCAGCAGCTGGAAGGGGGGAGCCAAAAACATTCAGTACTTC.

The rearrangement links TRBV7-3 to TRBJ1-4; no firm D call. Per the germline V gene, CDR1 is SGHTA and CDR2 is FQGTGA. There are 17 residues in the CDR3. The V end was cut by 4 bases, the J end by 5 bases, with 20 bases between. This CDR3 is CASSSHKGWERNEKLFF. The CDR3 DNA reads as TGTGCCAGCAGCTCCCATAAAGGCTGGGAGAGGAATGAAAAACTGTTTTTT. Drawing the rest from reference TRBV7-3 and TRBJ1-4, the complete variable domain is GAGVSQTPSNKVTEKGKYVELRCDPISGHTALYWYRQSLGQGPEFLIYFQGTGAADDSGLPNDRFFAVRPEGSVSTLKIQRTERGDSAVYLCASSSHKGWERNEKLFFGSGTQLSVL.

At least ten counts were recorded for this clonotype. The chain employs TRBV20-1 and TRBJ2-3; D is undetermined. Trimming stripped 0 bases from V and 3 bases from J, with 16 bases between. Germline V gives CDR1 DFQATT, CDR2 SNEGSKA (reference sequence). CDR3 size: 16 residues. CDR3 nucleotides: TGCAGTGCTAGAGACGAGGACCTAGATGTAACAGATACGCAGTATTTT. Residues: CSARDEDLDVTDTQYF.

This clonotype came up many times. The rearrangement uses TRBV29-1 and TRBJ1-1; D is unclear. Germline-derived CDR1 and CDR2 are SQVTM and ANQGSEA. V was shortened by 3 bases and J by 4 bases, with 6 bases between the two germline ends. The CDR3 has 11 amino acids. The chain's CDR3 is CSVDAGTEAFF. In DNA form, the CDR3 reads TGCAGCGTTGATGCGGGCACTGAAGCTTTCTTT.

This clonotype appeared many times. The V and J genes are TRBV12-3 or TRBV12-4 and TRBJ2-1; D is undetermined. The length of the CDR3 is 12 residues. With 2 bases removed from V and 8 bases from J, the gap between germline ends came to 7 bases. CDR3 protein: CASSLFEDEQFF. In DNA form, the CDR3 reads TGTGCCAGCAGTTTATTTGAGGATGAGCAGTTCTTC.

V usage is TRBV7-9 and J usage is TRBJ2-4; D uncertain. CDR3 length: 14 residues. V shed 1 base and J shed 4 bases, with 8 bases lying between them. In germline, CDR1 is SEHNR, CDR2 FQNEAQ (reference sequence). DNA for the CDR3: TGTGCCAGCAGCTTAGGCCAGGAAAAAAACATTCAGTACTTC. Translating gives CASSLGQEKNIQYF. Variable domain in full (rest from reference TRBV7-9 and TRBJ2-4): DTGVSQNPRHKITKRGQNVTFRCDPISEHNRLYWYRQTLGQGPEFLTYFQNEAQLEKSRLLSDRFSAERPKGSFSTLEIQRTEQGDSAMYLCASSLGQEKNIQYFGAGTRLSVL.

This clonotype was counted a few times. The chain combines TRBV28 with TRBJ2-3, with D tentatively TRBD1 (6 bases). The CDR3 extends over 15 amino acids. Deletions cut 6 bases from V and 5 bases from J, with 18 bases between. CDR1 is MDHEN, CDR2 SYDVKM, per germline. This CDR3 reads CASRDRDNPLDTQYF. CDR3 in DNA: TGTGCCAGCAGGGACCGGGACAACCCCCTAGATACGCAGTATTTT. Using reference TRBV28 and TRBJ2-3 for the parts outside the CDR3, the full variable domain is DVKVTQSSRYLVKRTGEKVFLECVQDMDHENMFWYRQDPGLGLRLIYFSYDVKMKEKGDIPEGYSVSREKKERFSLILESASTNQTSMYLCASRDRDNPLDTQYFGPGTRLTVL.

V gene TRBV14 combines with J gene TRBJ2-7; 9 bases match TRBD2. This CDR3 is built from 16 residues. CDR1 and CDR2 from the germline V gene are SGHDN and FVKESK. The V segment lost 5 bases and the J segment 4 bases; nucleotides outside the gene matches: 12. The chain's CDR3 is CASSSHSGSGGYEQYF. CDR3 sequence (DNA): TGTGCCAGCAGCTCCCATAGCGGGAGTGGTGGGTACGAGCAGTACTTC.

The gene calls are TRBV7-2 and TRBJ2-1; 7 bases align to TRBD2. Germline V CDR1 and CDR2: SGHTA, FQGNSA. The CDR3 is 16 residues long. V gave up 2 bases and J gave up 2 bases; unmatched junction bases: 6. The CDR3 spells CASSLLAGETYNEQFF. In nucleotides, the CDR3 is TGTGCCAGCAGCTTATTGGCGGGGGAAACCTACAATGAGCAGTTCTTC.

The chain has TRBV7-8 and TRBJ2-7; 10 bases map to TRBD2. The CDR3 has 15 amino acids. CDR1 is SGHVS and CDR2 is FQNEAQ in the germline V gene. V shed 2 bases and J 2 bases; nucleotides not matched to a gene: 3. CDR3 amino acids: CASSLSGTSAYEQYF. The CDR3 coding sequence is TGTGCCAGCAGCTTATCCGGGACTAGCGCCTACGAGCAGTACTTC.

In its sample, this clonotype was seen a few times. The chain has TRBV5-1 and TRBJ2-1, with 9 bases matching TRBD2. CDR3 length: 16 residues. Germline trimming cut 1 base from V and 3 bases from J; bases unmatched to any gene: 5. From germline, CDR1 is SGHRS and CDR2 YFSETQ. CDR3 sequence: CASSLSAGGSYNEQFF. The CDR3 DNA reads as TGCGCCAGCAGCTTGAGTGCGGGAGGGAGCTACAATGAGCAGTTCTTC.

The chain joins TRBV9 to TRBJ2-2; the D gene is possibly TRBD2 (5 bases). Germline CDR1 is SGDLS and CDR2 is YYNGEE. Trimming pared 0 bases from V and 5 bases from J, leaving 8 bases between. This CDR3 is built from 14 residues. This CDR3 is CASSVGGSTGELFF. The CDR3 DNA follows: TGTGCCAGCAGCGTAGGTGGGAGTACCGGGGAGCTGTTTTTT.

The chain couples TRBV2 to TRBJ1-6, with a tentative D call TRBD1 (6 bases). CDR1 and CDR2 (germline): SNHLY, FYNNEI. The CDR3 is 18 residues long. V shed 1 base and J shed 0 bases, with 13 bases lying between them. The CDR3 is CASSEGGQLSSYNSPLHF. CDR3 DNA: TGTGCCAGCAGTGAAGGGGGGCAGCTAAGCTCCTATAATTCACCCCTCCACTTT.